This entry features one T cell receptor (beta chain) sequence. The entry originates in a study of blood T cell repertoires in COVID-19. Study-wide background: Samples representing acute and convalescent COVID-19 were sourced from the United States, Italy and Spain. T cells, B-cell-depleted T cells, or PBMCs provided the cDNA or gDNA that served as material.

Per the original methods: Estimation of nucleated cell counts relied on the amplification of reference gene primers. Profiling relied on immunoSEQ multiplex PCR, and the TCRdb table lists in-frame clones only, not all of them. The DNA gave D and trimming, while V, J and clone size come from that table. This sample has 180,000 or so clones, with 75% to 90% found just once. The CDR3 extends over 14 amino acids. V gave up 2 bases and J gave up 4 bases; unmatched junction bases: 7. Looked up from germline, CDR1 is SQVTM and CDR2 is ANQGSEA. The sequenced sample consisted of peripheral blood. The V and J genes are TRBV29-1 and TRBJ1-2, with 7 bases lining up with TRBD1. This sequence originates from an older woman with acute or convalescent COVID-19. CDR3 nucleotides: TGCAGCGTTGAAAGCGACAGGGACGGCTATGGCTACACCTTC. Encoded protein: CSVESDRDGYGYTF.